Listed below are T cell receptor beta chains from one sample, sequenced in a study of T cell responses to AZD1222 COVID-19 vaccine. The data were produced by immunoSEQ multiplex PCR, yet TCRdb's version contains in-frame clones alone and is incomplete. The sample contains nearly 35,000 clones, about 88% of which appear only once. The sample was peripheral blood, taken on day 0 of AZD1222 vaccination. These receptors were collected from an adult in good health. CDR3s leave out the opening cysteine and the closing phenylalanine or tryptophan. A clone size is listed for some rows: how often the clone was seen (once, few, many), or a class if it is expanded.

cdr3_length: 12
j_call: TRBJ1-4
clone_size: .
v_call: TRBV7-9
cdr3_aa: ASSLGQGGEKLF

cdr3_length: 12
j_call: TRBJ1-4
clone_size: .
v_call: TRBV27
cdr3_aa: ASSLSSWGEKLF

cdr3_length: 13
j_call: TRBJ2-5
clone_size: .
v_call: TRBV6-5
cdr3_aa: ASSYSAGGQETQY

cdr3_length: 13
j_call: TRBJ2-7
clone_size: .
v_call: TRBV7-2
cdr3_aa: ASSLEQEIPYEQY

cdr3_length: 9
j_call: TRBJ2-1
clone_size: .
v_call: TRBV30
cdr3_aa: AWSVRGSLF

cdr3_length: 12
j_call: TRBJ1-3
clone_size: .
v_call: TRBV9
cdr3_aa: ASSVEGTGNTIY

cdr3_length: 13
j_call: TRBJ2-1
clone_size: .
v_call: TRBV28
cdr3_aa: ASSLTSGSRNEQF

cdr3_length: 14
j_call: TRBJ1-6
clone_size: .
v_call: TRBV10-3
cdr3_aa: AISDSVGTGNSPLH

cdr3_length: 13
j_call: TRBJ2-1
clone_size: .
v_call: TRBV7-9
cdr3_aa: ASSLGGIREDEQF

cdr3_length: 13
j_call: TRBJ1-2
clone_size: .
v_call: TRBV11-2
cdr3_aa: ASSLDEGYYYGYT

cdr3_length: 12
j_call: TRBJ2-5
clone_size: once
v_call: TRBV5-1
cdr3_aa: ASSPNLAGGTQY

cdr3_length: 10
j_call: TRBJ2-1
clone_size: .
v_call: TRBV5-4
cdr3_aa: ASSLVVGEQF

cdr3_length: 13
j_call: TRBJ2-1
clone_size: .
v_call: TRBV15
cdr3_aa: ATSTRGGVSHEQF

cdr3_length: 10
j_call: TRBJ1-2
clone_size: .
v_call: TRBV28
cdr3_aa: ASRSTVYGYT

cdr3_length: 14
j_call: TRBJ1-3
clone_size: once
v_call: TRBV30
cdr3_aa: AWAGRRGYGGNTIY

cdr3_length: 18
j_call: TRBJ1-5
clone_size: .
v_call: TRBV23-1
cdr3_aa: ASSPGGDKVGDLSNQPQH

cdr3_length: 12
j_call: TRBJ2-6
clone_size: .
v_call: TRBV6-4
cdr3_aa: ASSDNSGANVLT

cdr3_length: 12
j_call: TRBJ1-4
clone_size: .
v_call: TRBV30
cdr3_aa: AWNGDRGNEKLF

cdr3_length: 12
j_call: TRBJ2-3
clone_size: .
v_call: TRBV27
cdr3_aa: ARKRQGRVDTQY

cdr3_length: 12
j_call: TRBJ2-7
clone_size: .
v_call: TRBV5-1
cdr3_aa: ASSLGSETYEQY

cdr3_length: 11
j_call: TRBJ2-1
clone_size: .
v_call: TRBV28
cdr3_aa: ASRIPDRREQF

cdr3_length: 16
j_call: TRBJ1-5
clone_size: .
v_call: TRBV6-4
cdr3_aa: ASSDRDRESHSNQPQH

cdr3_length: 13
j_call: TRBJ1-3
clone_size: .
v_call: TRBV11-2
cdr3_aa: ASRDRNPSGNTIY

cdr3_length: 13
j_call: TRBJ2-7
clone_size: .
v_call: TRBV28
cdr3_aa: ASSLTTGYVYEQY

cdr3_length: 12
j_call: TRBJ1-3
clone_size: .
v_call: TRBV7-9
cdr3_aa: ASSLLGSGNTIY

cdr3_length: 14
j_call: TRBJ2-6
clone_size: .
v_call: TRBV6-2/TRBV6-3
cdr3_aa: ASSQLPDSGANVLT

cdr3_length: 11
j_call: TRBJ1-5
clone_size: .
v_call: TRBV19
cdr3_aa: ASSPDRDQPQH

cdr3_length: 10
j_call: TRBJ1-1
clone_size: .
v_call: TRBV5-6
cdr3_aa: ASSLVGTEAF

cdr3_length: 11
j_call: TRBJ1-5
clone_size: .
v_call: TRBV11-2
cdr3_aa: ASSRDSNQPQH

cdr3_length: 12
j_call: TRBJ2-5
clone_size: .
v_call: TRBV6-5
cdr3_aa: ASSYPGGEETQY

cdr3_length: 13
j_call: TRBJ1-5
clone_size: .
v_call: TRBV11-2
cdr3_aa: ASSLRGGGNQPQH

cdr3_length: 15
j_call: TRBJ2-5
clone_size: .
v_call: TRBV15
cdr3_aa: ATSRAGMRGGKETQY

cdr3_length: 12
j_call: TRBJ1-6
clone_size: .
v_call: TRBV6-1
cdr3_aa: ASSERDRGSPLH

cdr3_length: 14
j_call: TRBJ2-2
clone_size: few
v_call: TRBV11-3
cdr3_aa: ASSFGGPANTGELF

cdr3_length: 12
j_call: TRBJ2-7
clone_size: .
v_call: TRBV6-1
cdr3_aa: ASSEPSEYYEQY

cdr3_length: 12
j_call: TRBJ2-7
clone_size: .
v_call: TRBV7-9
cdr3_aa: ASSSPMSSYEQY

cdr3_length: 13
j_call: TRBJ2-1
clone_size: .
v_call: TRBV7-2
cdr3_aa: ASSPTSGGYNEQF

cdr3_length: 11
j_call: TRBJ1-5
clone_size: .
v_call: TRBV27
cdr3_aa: ASSLTGGQPQH

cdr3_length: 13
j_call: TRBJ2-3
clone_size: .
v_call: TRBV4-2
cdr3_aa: ASSQVAAGTDTQY

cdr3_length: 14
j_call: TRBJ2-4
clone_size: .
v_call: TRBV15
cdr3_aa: ATSRGEWGPKNIQY

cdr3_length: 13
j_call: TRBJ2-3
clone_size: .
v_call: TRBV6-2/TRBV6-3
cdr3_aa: ASSYLQGITDTQY

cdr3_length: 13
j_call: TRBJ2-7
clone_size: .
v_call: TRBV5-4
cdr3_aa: ASSLDRGFIYEQY

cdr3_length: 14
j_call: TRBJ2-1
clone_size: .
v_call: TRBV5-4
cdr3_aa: ASSLESAGWGNEQF

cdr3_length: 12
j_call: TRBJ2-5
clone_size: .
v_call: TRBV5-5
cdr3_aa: ASSFGTGQETQY

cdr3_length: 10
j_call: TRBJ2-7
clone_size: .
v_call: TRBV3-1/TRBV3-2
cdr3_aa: ASSQAEDEQY

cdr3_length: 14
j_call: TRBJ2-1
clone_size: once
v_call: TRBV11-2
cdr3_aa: ASSLDLRQDNNEQF

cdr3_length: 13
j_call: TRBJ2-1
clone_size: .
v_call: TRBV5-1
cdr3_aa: ASSLELAEANEQF

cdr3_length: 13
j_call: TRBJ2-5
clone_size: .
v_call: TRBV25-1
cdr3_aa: ASSDRTGPGETQY

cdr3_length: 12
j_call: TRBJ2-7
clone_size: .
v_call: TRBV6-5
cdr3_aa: ASSTGWSSYEQY

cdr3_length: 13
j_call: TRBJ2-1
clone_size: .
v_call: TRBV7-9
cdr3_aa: ASSLGGLDRNEQF

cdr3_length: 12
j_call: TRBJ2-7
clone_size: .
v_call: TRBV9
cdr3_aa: ASSPGQETYEQY

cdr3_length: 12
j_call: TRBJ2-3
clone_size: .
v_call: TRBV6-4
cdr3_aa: ASSPGQGGDTQY

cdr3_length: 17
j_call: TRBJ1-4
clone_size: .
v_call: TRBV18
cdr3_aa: ASSPRQGASYSTNEKLF

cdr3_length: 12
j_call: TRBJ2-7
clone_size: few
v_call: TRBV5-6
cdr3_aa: ASSLAGPVLEQY

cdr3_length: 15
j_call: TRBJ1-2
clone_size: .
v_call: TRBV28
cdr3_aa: ASSAPGTGNSGYGYT